The clone carrying this T cell receptor beta chain occurred many times. The CDR3 spans 18 residues. Germline V lookup: CDR1 KGHDR, CDR2 SFDVKD. J was trimmed by 4 bases and V by 3 bases; bases with no gene match: 8. This entry belongs to a study of T-cell reconstitution after alpha-beta-depleted transplantation in children. During its preparation, the TCRbeta library received unique molecular identifiers. TCRdb recomputed calls from the PCR reads with MiXCR, one row per CDR3 protein. This sample has approximately 240,000 distinct CDR3 sequences, with around 9.7% found just once. The chain links TRBV24-1 to TRBJ2-3; TRBD2 agrees at 14 bases. Sample: PBMCs from the stem cell graft donor, taken from the stem cell graft. The source of this sequence is a human donor who donated a stem cell graft to a child with SCID. CDR3 protein: CATSDPTSGGATADTQYF. The DNA of the CDR3 is TGTGCCACCAGTGATCCGACTAGCGGGGGGGCCACAGCAGATACGCAGTATTTT.